This T cell receptor beta chain was observed in a study of T-cell reconstitution after alpha-beta-depleted transplantation in children. Unique molecular identifiers were used in preparing the TCRbeta library. MiXCR was run by TCRdb on the PCR reads, yielding one entry per CDR3 protein. The sample holds about 350,000 distinct CDR3 sequences, about 16% seen once. Study-wide findings and caveats: The origin of high day-60 TCRbeta diversity in some patients lay in surviving recipient T cells and thymic progenitors.

A note on this clonotype: What it binds is unknown.

CDR1 is MNHNS, CDR2 SASEGT, per germline. V lost 4 bases to trimming and J lost 4 bases, with 14 bases between them. The CDR3 extends over 15 amino acids. The sequence was obtained from a male patient aged 2 to 9 who had a stem cell transplant for acute lymphoblastic leukemia, so the T cells may come from the graft donor. The material was PBMCs, mostly from graft donor cells, obtained 360 days after TCRalphabeta/CD19-depleted stem cell transplant. The chain combines TRBV6-1 with TRBJ1-3; D may be TRBD1 (5 bases). The CDR3 coding sequence is TGTGCCAGCAGTGGAGGCGGGGGGATAGGAAACACCATATATTTT. Translated, it gives CASSGGGGIGNTIYF.